This TCR beta chain came from a study of beta chain features in type 1 diabetes. Findings and limits, study-wide: People with Type 1 diabetes carried modestly yet significantly shorter TCRB CDR3s in all four CD4+ subsets.

Reverse transcription of all isolated RNA meant that expressed TCRB transcripts were sequenced. The table came from immunoSEQ multiplex PCR; TCRdb's copy has only in-frame clones and leaves some out. Of approximately 600,000 clones listed, roughly an eighth are singletons. In germline, CDR1 is MDHEN, CDR2 SYDVKM. The CDR3 totals 15 residues. Trimming at V came to 5 bases and at J to 3 bases, leaving 4 bases not matched to a gene. Notes on this clone: Its matching antigen is unknown.

The gene calls are TRBV28 and TRBJ2-2; 9 bases are a match to TRBD1. This clonotype originated in a man aged 30-40 years with type 1 diabetes. The source material was naive CD4+ T cells from blood. CDR3 DNA: TGTGCCAGCAGTCCGGGGACAGGGTACACCGGGGAGCTGTTTTTT. Its protein is CASSPGTGYTGELFF.